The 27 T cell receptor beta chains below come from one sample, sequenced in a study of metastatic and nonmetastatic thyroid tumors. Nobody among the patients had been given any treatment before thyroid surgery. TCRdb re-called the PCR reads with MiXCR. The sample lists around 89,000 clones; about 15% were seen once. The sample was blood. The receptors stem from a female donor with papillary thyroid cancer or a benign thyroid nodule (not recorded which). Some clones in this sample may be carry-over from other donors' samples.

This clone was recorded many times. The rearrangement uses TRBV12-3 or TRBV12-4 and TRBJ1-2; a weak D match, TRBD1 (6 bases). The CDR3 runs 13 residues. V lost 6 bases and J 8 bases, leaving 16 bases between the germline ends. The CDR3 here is CASRFRGRQGYTF. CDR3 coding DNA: TGTGCCAGCAGGTTCAGGGGTCGTCAAGGCTACACCTTC.

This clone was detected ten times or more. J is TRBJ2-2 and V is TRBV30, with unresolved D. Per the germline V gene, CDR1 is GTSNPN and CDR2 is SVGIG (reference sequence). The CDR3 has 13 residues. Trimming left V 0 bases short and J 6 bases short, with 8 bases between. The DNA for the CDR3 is TGTGCCTGGAGTGTGAGTGGCTCCGGGGAGCTGTTTTTT. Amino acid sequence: CAWSVSGSGELFF.

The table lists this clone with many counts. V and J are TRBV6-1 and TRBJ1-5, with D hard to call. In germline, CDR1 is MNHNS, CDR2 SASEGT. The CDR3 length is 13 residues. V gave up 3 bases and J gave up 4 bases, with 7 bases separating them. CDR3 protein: CASSDFINQPQHF. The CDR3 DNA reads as TGTGCCAGCAGTGACTTCATTAATCAGCCCCAGCATTTT.

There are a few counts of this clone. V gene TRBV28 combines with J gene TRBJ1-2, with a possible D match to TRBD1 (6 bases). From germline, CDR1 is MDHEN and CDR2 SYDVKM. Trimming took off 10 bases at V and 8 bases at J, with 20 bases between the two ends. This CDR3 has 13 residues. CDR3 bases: TGTGCCAAAAACAGCGGGACAACTATGGGCTACACCTTC. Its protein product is CAKNSGTTMGYTF.

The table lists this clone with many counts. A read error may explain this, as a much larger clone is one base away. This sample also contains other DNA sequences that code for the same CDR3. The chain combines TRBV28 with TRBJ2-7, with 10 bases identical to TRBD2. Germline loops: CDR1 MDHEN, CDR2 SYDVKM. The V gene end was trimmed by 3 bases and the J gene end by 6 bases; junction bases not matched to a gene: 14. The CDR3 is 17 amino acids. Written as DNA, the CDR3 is TGTGCCAGCAGTTTCAGCCCCCTGCTAGCGGGGGTAGGCGAGCAGTACTTC. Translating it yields CASSFSPLLAGVGEQYF.

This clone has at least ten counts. The CDR3 here is CASSNTGELFF. CDR3 nucleotide sequence: TGTGCCAGCTCGAACACCGGGGAGCTGTTTTTT. The chain employs TRBV7-9 and TRBJ2-2; no reliable D call. The CDR3 extends over 11 amino acids. From germline, CDR1 is SEHNR and CDR2 FQNEAQ (reference sequence). The V and J ends lost 8 bases and 0 bases respectively, with 1 base between them.

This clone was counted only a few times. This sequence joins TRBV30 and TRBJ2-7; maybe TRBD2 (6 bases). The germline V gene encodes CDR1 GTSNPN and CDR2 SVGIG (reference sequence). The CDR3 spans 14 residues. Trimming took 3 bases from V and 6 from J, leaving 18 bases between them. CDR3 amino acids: CAWSPGLTWGEQYF. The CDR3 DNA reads TGTGCCTGGAGCCCAGGACTAACCTGGGGCGAGCAGTACTTC.

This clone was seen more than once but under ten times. This chain's CDR3 is CASSPVGEGYPDTQYF. CDR3 DNA sequence: TGCGCCAGCAGCCCAGTGGGGGAGGGTTATCCAGATACGCAGTATTTT. This chain links TRBV5-1 with TRBJ2-3, with TRBD2 identical over 7 bases. The CDR3 consists of 16 residues. From germline, CDR1 is SGHRS and CDR2 YFSETQ. Unmatched junction bases numbered 12, after V lost 4 bases and J lost 4 bases.

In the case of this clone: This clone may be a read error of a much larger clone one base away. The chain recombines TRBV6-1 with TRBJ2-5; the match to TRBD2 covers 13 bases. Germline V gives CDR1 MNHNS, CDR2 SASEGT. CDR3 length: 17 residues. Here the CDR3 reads CASSTGLAGEYQDTQYF. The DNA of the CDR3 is TGTGCCAGCAGCACCGGACTAGCGGGGGAATATCAAGACACCCAGTACTTC.

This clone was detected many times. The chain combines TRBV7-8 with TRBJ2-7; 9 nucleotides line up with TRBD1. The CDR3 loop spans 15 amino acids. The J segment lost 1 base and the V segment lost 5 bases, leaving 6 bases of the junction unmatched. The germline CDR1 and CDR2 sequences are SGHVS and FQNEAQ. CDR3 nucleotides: TGTGCCAGCAGCACGGACAGGGGTCAATCCTACGAGCAGTACTTC. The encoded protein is CASSTDRGQSYEQYF.

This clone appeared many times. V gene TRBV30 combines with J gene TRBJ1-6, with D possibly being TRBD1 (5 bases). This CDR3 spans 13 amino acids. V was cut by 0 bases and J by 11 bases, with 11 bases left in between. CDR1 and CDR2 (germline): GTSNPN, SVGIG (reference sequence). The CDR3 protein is CAWSVPQGTPLHF. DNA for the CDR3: TGTGCCTGGAGTGTACCCCAGGGAACACCCCTCCACTTT.

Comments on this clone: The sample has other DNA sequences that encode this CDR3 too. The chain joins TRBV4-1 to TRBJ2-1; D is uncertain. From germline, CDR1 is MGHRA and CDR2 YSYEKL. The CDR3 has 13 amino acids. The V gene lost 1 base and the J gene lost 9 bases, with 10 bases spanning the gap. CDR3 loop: CASSQVKEAEQFF. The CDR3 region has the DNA TGCGCCAGCAGCCAAGTTAAGGAAGCTGAGCAGTTCTTC.

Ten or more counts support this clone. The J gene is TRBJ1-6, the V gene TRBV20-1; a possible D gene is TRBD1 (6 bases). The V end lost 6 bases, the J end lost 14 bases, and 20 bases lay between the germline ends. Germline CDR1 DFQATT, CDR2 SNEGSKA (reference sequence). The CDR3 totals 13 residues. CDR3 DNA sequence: TGCAGTGCGAGGACCGGGACAACAAAGGCCCTCCACTTT. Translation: CSARTGTTKALHF.

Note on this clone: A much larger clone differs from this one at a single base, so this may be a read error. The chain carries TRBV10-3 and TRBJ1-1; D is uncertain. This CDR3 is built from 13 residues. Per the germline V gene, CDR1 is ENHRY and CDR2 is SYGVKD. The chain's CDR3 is CAISESMATESFF. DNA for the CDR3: TGTGCCATCAGTGAGTCCATGGCGACTGAATCTTTCTTT.

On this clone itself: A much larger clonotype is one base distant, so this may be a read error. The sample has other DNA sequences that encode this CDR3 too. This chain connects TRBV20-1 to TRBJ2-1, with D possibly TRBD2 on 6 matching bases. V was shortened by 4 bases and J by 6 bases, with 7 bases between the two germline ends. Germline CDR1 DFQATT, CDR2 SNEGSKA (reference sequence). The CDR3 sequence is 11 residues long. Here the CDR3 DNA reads TGCAGTGCTACCGGGGGCAATGAGCAGTTCTTC. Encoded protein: CSATGGNEQFF.

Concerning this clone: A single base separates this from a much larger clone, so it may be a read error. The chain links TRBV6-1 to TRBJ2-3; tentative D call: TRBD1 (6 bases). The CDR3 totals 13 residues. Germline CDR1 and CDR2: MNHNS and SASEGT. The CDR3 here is CASRGQNTYTQYF. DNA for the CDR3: TGTGCCAGCAGAGGACAGAACACATATACGCAGTATTTT.

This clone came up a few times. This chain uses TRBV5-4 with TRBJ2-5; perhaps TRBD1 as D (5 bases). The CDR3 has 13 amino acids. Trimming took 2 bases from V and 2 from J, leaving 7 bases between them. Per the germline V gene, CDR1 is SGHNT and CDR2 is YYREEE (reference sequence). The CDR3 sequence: CASSLRGQETQYF. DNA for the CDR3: TGTGCCAGCAGCTTAAGGGGACAAGAGACCCAGTACTTC.

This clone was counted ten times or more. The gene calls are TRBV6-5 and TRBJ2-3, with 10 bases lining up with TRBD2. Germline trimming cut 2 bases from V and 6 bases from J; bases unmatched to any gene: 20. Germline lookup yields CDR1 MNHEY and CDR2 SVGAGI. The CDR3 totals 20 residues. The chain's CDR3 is CASSYPSLAGAPGEPDTQYF. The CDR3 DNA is TGTGCCAGCAGTTACCCTTCGCTAGCGGGGGCCCCGGGGGAGCCGGATACGCAGTATTTT.

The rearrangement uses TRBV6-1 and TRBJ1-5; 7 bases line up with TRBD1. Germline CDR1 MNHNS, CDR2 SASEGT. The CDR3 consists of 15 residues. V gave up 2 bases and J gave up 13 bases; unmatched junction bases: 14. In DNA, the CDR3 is TGTGCCAGCAGTGAAATGGGACAGAGCAATCATCCTCAGCATTTT. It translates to CASSEMGQSNHPQHF.

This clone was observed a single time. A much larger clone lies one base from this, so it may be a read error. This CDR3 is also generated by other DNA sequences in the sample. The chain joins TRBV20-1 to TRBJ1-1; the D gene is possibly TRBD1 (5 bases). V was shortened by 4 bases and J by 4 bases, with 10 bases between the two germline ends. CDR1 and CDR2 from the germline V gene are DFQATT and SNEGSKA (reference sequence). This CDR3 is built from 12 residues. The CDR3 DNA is TGCAGTGCTACGGGGGGAATCACTGAAGCTTTCTTT. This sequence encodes CSATGGITEAFF.

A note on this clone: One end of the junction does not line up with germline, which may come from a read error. The CDR3 DNA sequence: TGTGCCAGCAGGGGAGCTAGAACAGGGGTAAACGGGGAGCTGCTTTTT. It encodes CASRGARTGVNGELLF. V gene TRBV28 combines with J gene TRBJ2-2; TRBD1 matches 7 bases. The CDR3 is made up of 16 amino acids. Per germline, CDR1 MDHEN and CDR2 SYDVKM.

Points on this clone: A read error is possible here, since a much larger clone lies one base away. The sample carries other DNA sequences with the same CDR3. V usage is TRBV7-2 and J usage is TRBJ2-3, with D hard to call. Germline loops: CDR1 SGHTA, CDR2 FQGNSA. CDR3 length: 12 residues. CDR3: CASSFYTDTQYF. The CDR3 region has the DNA TGTGCCAGTAGCTTCTACACAGATACGCAGTATTTT.

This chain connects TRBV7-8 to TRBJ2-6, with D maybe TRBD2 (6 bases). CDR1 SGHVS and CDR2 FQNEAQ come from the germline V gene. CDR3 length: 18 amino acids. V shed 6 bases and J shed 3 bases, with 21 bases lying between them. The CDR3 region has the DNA TGTGCCAGCAGGCGCACGGGACTCGATTTCTATGGGGCCAACGTCCTGACTTTC. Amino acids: CASRRTGLDFYGANVLTF.

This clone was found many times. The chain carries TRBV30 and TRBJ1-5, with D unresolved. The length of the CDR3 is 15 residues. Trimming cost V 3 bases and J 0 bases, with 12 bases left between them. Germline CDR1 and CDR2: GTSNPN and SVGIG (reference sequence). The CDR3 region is CAWSEGRHSNQPQHF. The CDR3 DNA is TGTGCCTGGAGCGAAGGGCGACATAGCAATCAGCCCCAGCATTTT.

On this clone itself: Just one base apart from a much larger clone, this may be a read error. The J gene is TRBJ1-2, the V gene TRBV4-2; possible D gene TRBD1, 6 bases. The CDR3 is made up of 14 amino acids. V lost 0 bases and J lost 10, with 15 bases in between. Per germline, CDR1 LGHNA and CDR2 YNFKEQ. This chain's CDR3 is CASSQDPGDNVYTF. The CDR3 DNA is TGTGCCAGCAGCCAAGATCCAGGGGATAATGTCTACACCTTC.

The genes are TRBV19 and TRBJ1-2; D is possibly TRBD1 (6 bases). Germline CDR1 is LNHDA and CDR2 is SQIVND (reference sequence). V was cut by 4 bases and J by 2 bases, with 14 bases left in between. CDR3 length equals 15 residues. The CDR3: CASSRRDRTNYGYTF. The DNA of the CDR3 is TGTGCCAGTAGTAGACGCGACAGGACCAACTATGGCTACACCTTC.

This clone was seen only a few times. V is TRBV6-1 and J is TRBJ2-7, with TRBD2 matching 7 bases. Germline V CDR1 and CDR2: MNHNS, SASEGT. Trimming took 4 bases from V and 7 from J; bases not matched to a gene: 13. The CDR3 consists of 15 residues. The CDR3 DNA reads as TGTGCCAGCAGTGTTATTGGGGGGGACTATGGGGAGCAGTACTTC. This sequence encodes CASSVIGGDYGEQYF.